The 23 T cell receptor beta chains below all came from one sample that was sequenced in a study of shared clonotypes between healthy human individuals. Using immunoSEQ multiplex PCR, the repertoire was profiled, and TCRdb retains in-frame clones only, with some absent. The data show 300,000 to 400,000 clones, around 87% seen once. The material sequenced was memory CD8+ T cells sorted from blood. The subset: CD45RO+ cells pooled with CCR7-negative TemRA cells. Receptors were obtained from a man aged 18 to 35 in good health.

This clone appeared once. The chain carries TRBV19 and TRBJ1-1; D is ambiguous. The CDR3 runs 12 residues. Trimming stripped 1 base from V and 5 bases from J, with 5 bases between. Germline V gene data show CDR1 as LNHDA and CDR2 as SQIVND (reference sequence). CDR3 DNA: TGTGCCAGTAGTATAGGCTTGACTGAAGCTTTCTTT. Translation gives CASSIGLTEAFF.

The J gene is TRBJ1-5, the V gene TRBV2, with a tentative D call TRBD1 (6 bases). The germline V and J ends were trimmed by 3 bases and 7 bases, with 13 bases remaining between them. Germline assignment: CDR1 SNHLY and CDR2 FYNNEI. The CDR3 sequence is 14 residues long. The CDR3 sequence is CASSDWGQGQPQHF. In nucleotides, the CDR3 is TGTGCCAGCAGTGATTGGGGGCAGGGGCAGCCCCAGCATTTT.

The V and J genes are TRBV5-1 and TRBJ2-5; D not resolved. CDR3 length equals 13 residues. CDR1 is SGHRS and CDR2 is YFSETQ in the germline V gene. Trimming left V 0 bases short and J 6 bases short, with 9 bases between. The CDR3 nucleotides are TGCGCCAGCAGCTTGGTCGGTAGAAAGACCCAGTACTTC. Its protein is CASSLVGRKTQYF.

In DNA, the CDR3 is TGTGCCAGCAGCCAACAGGGGGAAAAACTGTTTTTT. Protein: CASSQQGEKLFF. The J gene is TRBJ1-4, the V gene TRBV6-6, with 7 positions matching TRBD1. J gave up 8 bases and V 6 bases, and 3 bases lay outside the gene matches. CDR3 length: 12 residues. Germline CDR1 reads MNHNY; CDR2 reads SVGAGI (reference sequence).

The sample holds one count of this clone. The rearrangement links TRBV4-3 to TRBJ1-1; D is unresolved. Germline CDR1 is LGHNA and CDR2 is YSLEER. The germline V and J ends were trimmed by 0 bases and 11 bases, with 16 bases remaining between them. This CDR3 is built from 14 residues. The CDR3 nucleotides are TGCGCCAGCAGCCAAGATAAGACCGCCCGGTGGGCTTTCTTT. This codes for CASSQDKTARWAFF.

The rearrangement joins TRBV30 to TRBJ2-3; 15 positions match TRBD2. With 5 bases clipped from V and 0 bases from J, the junction kept 6 bases outside the gene matches. The CDR3 has 17 residues. The V gene's germline CDR1 is GTSNPN and CDR2 SVGIG (reference sequence). CDR3 residues: CAWDGLAGGGSTDTQYF. CDR3 sequence (DNA): TGTGCCTGGGATGGACTAGCGGGAGGGGGAAGCACAGATACGCAGTATTTT. Full variable domain (missing parts from reference TRBV30 and TRBJ2-3): SQTIHQWPATLVQPVGSPLSLECTVEGTSNPNLYWYRQAAGRGLQLLFYSVGIGQISSEVPQNLSASRPQDRQFILSSKKLLLSDSGFYLCAWDGLAGGGSTDTQYFGPGTRLTVL.

CDR3 coding DNA: TGTGCCAGCAGCGCCATCGGGGGGAATGAAAAACTGTTTTTT. This codes for CASSAIGGNEKLFF. J is TRBJ1-4 and V is TRBV27, with D possibly TRBD1 on 5 matching bases. Trimming took 6 bases from V and 5 from J, leaving 13 bases between them. Germline CDR1 MNHEY, CDR2 SMNVEV (reference sequence). The CDR3 length is 14 residues. The full variable domain, in which reference TRBV27 and TRBJ1-4 provide the parts outside the CDR3, is EAQVTQNPRYLITVTGKKLTVTCSQNMNHEYMSWYRQDPGLGLRQIYYSMNVEVTDKGDVPEGYKVSRKEKRNFPLILESPSPNQTSLYFCASSAIGGNEKLFFGSGTQLSVL.

The rearrangement joins TRBV27 to TRBJ2-5; 9 bases match TRBD1. Trimming cost V 5 bases and J 7 bases; bases outside gene matches: 11. From germline, CDR1 is MNHEY and CDR2 SMNVEV (reference sequence). This CDR3 is built from 15 residues. As DNA, the CDR3 is TGTGCCAGCAGTCCGTCTTATGGGACAGGGTTGACCCAGTACTTC. Translated: CASSPSYGTGLTQYF.

The chain is built from TRBV7-8 and TRBJ2-1; TRBD2 aligns across 8 bases. Unmatched junction bases numbered 11, after V lost 5 bases and J lost 5 bases. This CDR3 contains 16 residues. Germline V gene lookup returns CDR1 SGHVS and CDR2 FQNEAQ. The CDR3 here is CASSPPRAGGDNEQFF. The CDR3, as DNA: TGTGCCAGCAGCCCTCCCCGGGCGGGGGGCGACAATGAGCAGTTCTTC.

This chain connects TRBV5-4 to TRBJ2-2, with TRBD2 matching over 11 bases. Germline values: CDR1 SGHNT, CDR2 YYREEE (reference sequence). Germline trimming cut 0 bases from V and 3 bases from J; bases unmatched to any gene: 1. The CDR3 covers 16 residues. The CDR3 is CASSLGLAGYTGELFF. The CDR3 DNA reads as TGTGCCAGCAGCTTGGGACTAGCGGGATACACCGGGGAGCTGTTTTTT.

This clone appeared a single time. The chain carries TRBV7-9 and TRBJ2-1; D is perhaps TRBD1 or TRBD2 (5 bases each). The CDR3 contains 12 residues. Per the germline V gene, CDR1 is SEHNR and CDR2 is FQNEAQ (reference sequence). The V gene lost 2 bases and the J gene lost 14 bases, with 13 bases spanning the gap. CDR3 in DNA: TGTGCCAGCAGCTTAACAGGACTGGAGAAGTTCTTC. This encodes CASSLTGLEKFF.

Remarks on this clone: Other nucleotide sequences from this sample produce the same CDR3. J is TRBJ2-7 and V is TRBV9; possibly TRBD1 for D (7 bases). Germline CDR1 SGDLS, CDR2 YYNGEE. Trimming shortened V by 0 bases and J by 4 bases, and 11 bases separated the two germline ends. The CDR3 is 14 residues long. CDR3 residues: CASSVGAGGYEQYF. CDR3 DNA: TGTGCCAGCAGCGTAGGCGCAGGGGGGTACGAGCAGTACTTC. The full variable domain, in which reference TRBV9 and TRBJ2-7 provide the parts outside the CDR3, is DSGVTQTPKHLITATGQRVTLRCSPRSGDLSVYWYQQSLDQGLQFLIQYYNGEERAKGNILERFSAQQFPDLHSELNLSSLELGDSALYFCASSVGAGGYEQYFGPGTRLTVT.

CDR3 residues: CASSGLAGVNEQYF. DNA of the CDR3: TGTGCCAGCAGCGGACTAGCGGGAGTTAACGAGCAGTACTTC. The rearrangement links TRBV7-8 to TRBJ2-7; 13 bases are a match to TRBD2. CDR1 SGHVS and CDR2 FQNEAQ come from the germline V gene. The CDR3 has 14 residues. Trimming cost V 5 bases and J 5 bases; bases outside gene matches: 3.

V is TRBV27 and J is TRBJ2-1; possible D gene TRBD2, 6 bases. The V end lost 7 bases, the J end lost 8 bases, and 24 bases lay between the germline ends. Germline CDR1 and CDR2: MNHEY and SMNVEV (reference sequence). The CDR3 is made up of 16 amino acids. The CDR3 nucleotides are TGTGCCAGCAAACTGATATCGGGACTCAATACCGATGAGCAGTTCTTC. Encoded protein: CASKLISGLNTDEQFF.

The chain combines TRBV5-3 with TRBJ1-1; 9 nucleotides match TRBD1. TRBV5-3 is an open reading frame, and its role is uncertain. Trimming took 5 bases from V and 1 from J; bases not matched to a gene: 9. The CDR3 spans 16 residues. CDR3 in amino acids: CARSRGQGSRNTEAFF. The CDR3 bases are TGTGCCAGAAGTCGCGGACAGGGGTCGCGGAACACTGAAGCTTTCTTT.

The chain links TRBV6-5 to TRBJ2-1, with 7 bases identical to TRBD1. The CDR3 contains 16 residues. Losses at the gene ends were 0 bases for V and 7 bases for J; bases not matched to a gene: 9. CDR1 and CDR2 (germline): MNHEY, SVGAGI. CDR3 in DNA: TGTGCCAGCAGTTACTCGACAGGGTTCGGTGGTAATGAGCAGTTCTTC. Its translation: CASSYSTGFGGNEQFF.

V and J are TRBV4-1 and TRBJ1-6, with D maybe TRBD1 (5 bases). Looked up from germline, CDR1 is MGHRA and CDR2 is YSYEKL. Trimming stripped 0 bases from V and 7 bases from J, with 10 bases between. CDR3 length: 15 residues. CDR3 loop: CASSQDPRQNSPLHF. CDR3 in DNA: TGCGCCAGCAGCCAAGATCCCCGACAGAATTCACCCCTCCACTTT.

The V and J genes are TRBV2 and TRBJ1-1; TRBD1 is a possible D gene (5 bases). Germline loops: CDR1 SNHLY, CDR2 FYNNEI. Trimming pared 7 bases from V and 0 bases from J, leaving 9 bases between. This CDR3 is built from 13 residues. The CDR3 is CASTGGLNTEAFF. CDR3 DNA sequence: TGTGCCAGCACGGGGGGTTTGAACACTGAAGCTTTCTTT.

The chain combines TRBV7-9 with TRBJ2-7; 8 nucleotides agree with TRBD2. The CDR3 has 16 amino acids. Germline CDR1 and CDR2: SEHNR and FQNEAQ (reference sequence). Unmatched junction bases numbered 14, after V lost 5 bases and J lost 5 bases. CDR3 sequence (DNA): TGTGCCAGCAGCCCCCGTTCTGCGGGGGGTCTGCACGAGCAGTACTTC. Translated, it gives CASSPRSAGGLHEQYF.

The V and J genes are TRBV6-1 and TRBJ1-5, with a weak D call TRBD1 (6 bases). In germline, CDR1 is MNHNS, CDR2 SASEGT. Trimming left V 1 base short and J 0 bases short, with 10 bases between. This CDR3 is built from 16 residues. CDR3 nucleotide sequence: TGTGCCAGCAGTGAAGAGGCAGGGGATAGCAATCAGCCCCAGCATTTT. Encoded protein: CASSEEAGDSNQPQHF.

V is TRBV27 and J is TRBJ1-6; D is possibly TRBD1 (5 bases). The V end lost 1 base, the J end lost 8 bases, and 12 bases lay between the germline ends. The germline CDR1 and CDR2 sequences are MNHEY and SMNVEV (reference sequence). This CDR3 comprises 15 residues. CDR3 nucleotides: TGTGCCAGCAGTTTATTGAGGGACCACCATTCACCCCTCCACTTT. Its protein product is CASSLLRDHHSPLHF.

The V gene is TRBV29-1, the J gene TRBJ2-7; the D gene could be TRBD1 or TRBD2 (5 bases each). V was pared by 5 bases and J by 3 bases, with 14 bases between. CDR1 SQVTM and CDR2 ANQGSEA come from the germline V gene. This CDR3 has 13 residues. Written as DNA, the CDR3 is TGCAGCGTTCTCGGGGCATCCTACTACGAGCAGTACTTC. Protein sequence: CSVLGASYYEQYF.

The rearrangement uses TRBV13 and TRBJ2-3, with unresolved D. The V end lost 0 bases, the J end lost 2 bases, and 6 bases lay between the germline ends. Per germline, CDR1 PRHDT and CDR2 FYEKMQ (reference sequence). The CDR3 has 14 residues. The CDR3 reads CASSLGRFTDTQYF. The CDR3, as DNA: TGTGCCAGCAGCTTAGGACGGTTCACAGATACGCAGTATTTT.